The source of this TCR beta chain is a study of CD8 T cells in Susac syndrome. This clonotype has only one observation. An input of roughly 0.5 to 1 ug of RNA was subjected to reverse transcription using random hexamers. TCRdb reprocessed the immunoSEQ multiplex PCR reads with MiXCR, giving one entry per CDR3 protein. The sample records about 300,000 distinct CDR3 sequences, approximately 85% being singletons. This CDR3 spans 16 amino acids. Trimming cost V 2 bases and J 2 bases, with 15 bases left between them. Germline-derived CDR1 and CDR2 are SGDLS and YYNGEE. The patients who served as multiple sclerosis controls were treatment-naive and had stable or active relapsing-remitting disease that fulfilled the revised McDonald criteria. Negative isolation yielded CD4+ and CD8+ T cells, and FACS enriched TEMRA cells.

The specimen sequenced was CD8+ T cells from PBMCs. The gene calls are TRBV9 and TRBJ2-3; no firm D call. This sequence was found in a human donor with multiple sclerosis. CDR3 in amino acids: CASSVGRLSLTDTQYF. The DNA of the CDR3 is TGTGCCAGCAGCGTCGGCAGACTCTCTCTCACAGATACGCAGTATTTT.